These 12 T cell receptor beta chains originate from one sample sequenced in a study of graft-versus-host responses after intestinal transplantation. Sequencing used immunoSEQ multiplex PCR; TCRdb keeps in-frame clones, though not all of them. The table includes 90,000 to 150,000 clones, 85% to 95% detected once. These TCRs' antigens remain unknown. The sequences come from unstimulated CD4+ T cells sorted from spleen or lymph node cells, collected before intestinal transplant. The origin of the receptors is a human donor who received an intestinal transplant.

The rearrangement joins TRBV19 to TRBJ1-3; no reliable D call. V gave up 5 bases and J gave up 0 bases, with 8 bases separating them. The CDR3 runs 14 residues. Germline-derived CDR1 and CDR2 are LNHDA and SQIVND (reference sequence). The CDR3 DNA follows: TGTGCCAGTAGTGACGGCCCCTCTGGAAACACCATATATTTT. As protein: CASSDGPSGNTIYF.

The table lists this clone with a count of one. V usage is TRBV9 and J usage is TRBJ2-5, with D hard to call. Germline values: CDR1 SGDLS, CDR2 YYNGEE. With 0 bases removed from V and 0 bases from J, the gap between germline ends came to 18 bases. CDR3 length: 18 residues. CDR3 amino acids: CASSVGLSTGTYQETQYF. For the CDR3, the DNA is TGTGCCAGCAGCGTAGGCTTATCTACCGGAACGTACCAAGAGACCCAGTACTTC.

The chain links TRBV9 to TRBJ2-1, with 14 positions matching TRBD2. This CDR3 has 18 residues. CDR1 is SGDLS, CDR2 YYNGEE, per germline. The V gene end was trimmed by 2 bases and the J gene end by 2 bases; junction bases not matched to a gene: 6. CDR3 protein: CASSVGLAGGLTYNEQFF. DNA of the CDR3: TGTGCCAGCAGCGTTGGACTAGCGGGAGGCTTAACCTACAATGAGCAGTTCTTC.

This chain connects TRBV5-1 to TRBJ2-7, with TRBD1 matching over 10 bases. CDR3 length: 16 amino acids. CDR1 and CDR2 from the germline V gene are SGHRS and YFSETQ. The ends lost 0 bases at V and 0 bases at J; junction bases unmatched: 3. The CDR3 DNA follows: TGCGCCAGCAGCTTGGTGGGACAGGGGAACTCCTACGAGCAGTACTTC. It encodes CASSLVGQGNSYEQYF.

This chain connects TRBV28 to TRBJ2-7, with TRBD1 matching over 9 bases. J was trimmed by 5 bases and V by 8 bases; bases with no gene match: 13. CDR3 length: 15 residues. Germline CDR1 reads MDHEN; CDR2 reads SYDVKM. CDR3 residues: CASSAGGTGTHEQYF. For the CDR3, the DNA is TGTGCCAGCTCGGCCGGGGGGACAGGGACCCACGAGCAGTACTTC.

V and J are TRBV18 and TRBJ1-2; D unresolved. Trimming shortened V by 2 bases and J by 6 bases, and 10 bases separated the two germline ends. This CDR3 has 13 amino acids. CDR1 KGHSH and CDR2 LQKENI come from the germline V gene. The CDR3 DNA reads TGTGCCAGCTCACCAGGGGAGGAACATGGCTACACCTTC. It specifies CASSPGEEHGYTF.

The table lists this clone with a count of one. V is TRBV18 and J is TRBJ1-1; TRBD1 aligns across 10 bases. Unmatched junction bases numbered 7, after V lost 3 bases and J lost 6 bases. Germline CDR1 KGHSH, CDR2 LQKENI. This CDR3 contains 15 residues. The CDR3 protein is CASSPGQGIFAEAFF. CDR3 DNA: TGTGCCAGCTCACCGGGACAGGGGATATTCGCTGAAGCTTTCTTT. Based on the CDR3 plus reference TRBV18 and TRBJ1-1, the full variable domain is NAGVMQNPRHLVRRRGQEARLRCSPMKGHSHVYWYRQLPEEGLKFMVYLQKENIIDESGMPKERFSAEFPKEGPSILRIQQVVRGDSAAYFCASSPGQGIFAEAFFGQGTRLTVV.

The J gene is TRBJ2-2, the V gene TRBV2, with 10 bases fitting TRBD2. Germline loops: CDR1 SNHLY, CDR2 FYNNEI. This CDR3 contains 15 residues. With 7 bases clipped from V and 6 bases from J, the junction kept 8 bases outside the gene matches. DNA of the CDR3: TGTGCCAGCATGGCGCTAGCGGGAGTCGCCGGGGAGCTGTTTTTT. This gives the protein CASMALAGVAGELFF.

The CDR3 loop is CSAMKKNEQYF. For the CDR3, the DNA is TGCAGTGCTATGAAGAAGAACGAGCAGTACTTC. The chain couples TRBV20-1 to TRBJ2-7; no reliable D call. This CDR3 spans 11 amino acids. Germline assignment: CDR1 DFQATT and CDR2 SNEGSKA (reference sequence). V lost 4 bases and J 5 bases, leaving 9 bases between the germline ends.

The chain is built from TRBV12-2 and TRBJ2-1; TRBD2, as called in the table, went unchecked against the DNA. TRBV12-2 is a documented pseudogene. The CDR3 runs to 19 residues. CDR3 protein: CASRFSAPSGSRFYNEQFF. CDR3 bases: TGTGCAAGTCGCTTTTCTGCGCCTAGCGGGAGTCGGTTTTACAATGAGCAGTTCTTC.

The chain joins TRBV5-6 to TRBJ2-1; tentatively, D is TRBD1 or TRBD2 (5 bases each). The CDR3 is 14 amino acids. V lost 4 bases and J lost 11, with 19 bases in between. Germline CDR1 reads SGHDT; CDR2 reads YYEEEE. CDR3 in amino acids: CASSPNPAGSQQFF. The CDR3, as DNA: TGTGCCAGCAGCCCAAACCCGGCAGGGAGTCAGCAGTTCTTC. The full variable domain, in which reference TRBV5-6 and TRBJ2-1 provide the parts outside the CDR3, is DAGVTQSPTHLIKTRGQQVTLRCSPKSGHDTVSWYQQALGQGPQFIFQYYEEEERQRGNFPDRFSGHQFPNYSSELNVNALLLGDSALYLCASSPNPAGSQQFFGPGTRLTVL.

The CDR3 region is CASSLSPRAYNEQFF. The CDR3 DNA reads TGTGCCAGCAGTTTATCGCCCCGGGCCTACAATGAGCAGTTCTTC. V is TRBV27 and J is TRBJ2-1; D is uncertain. The CDR3 totals 15 residues. The V gene lost 0 bases and the J gene lost 2 bases, with 8 bases spanning the gap. Germline V gene sequence: CDR1 MNHEY, CDR2 SMNVEV (reference sequence).